The 17 T cell receptor beta chains presented below share a single source sample, sequenced in a study of cytomegalovirus exposure and HLA in healthy donors. The PCR used 60 Vbeta and 13 Jbeta primers. Profiled with immunoSEQ multiplex PCR; TCRdb holds only in-frame clones, not every one. In the table there are 150,000 to 200,000 clones, over 65% of which are singletons. Sequenced input: PBMCs. These receptors originate from a man aged 18-30 years in good health and CMV-seronegative.

The CDR3 nucleotides read TGTGCCAGCAGCTTGGACGCCAGCGTTAACTATGGCTACACCTTC. It specifies CASSLDASVNYGYTF. J is TRBJ1-2 and V is TRBV5-4, with no clear D. There are 15 residues in the CDR3. V lost 0 bases and J 1 base, leaving 10 bases between the germline ends. Germline V CDR1 and CDR2: SGHNT, YYREEE (reference sequence).

CDR3 bases: TGTGCCAGCAGGGACACTAGCGACCAAGAGACCCAGTACTTC. It yields the protein CASRDTSDQETQYF. V is TRBV7-9 and J is TRBJ2-5, with 7 nucleotides matching TRBD2. The trim removed 6 bases at V and 0 bases at J, leaving 4 bases unmatched. The CDR3 consists of 14 residues. Germline loops: CDR1 SEHNR, CDR2 FQNEAQ (reference sequence).

The chain recombines TRBV4-2 with TRBJ2-5; 11 positions agree with TRBD1. The DNA end lines up better with TRBJ2-7; the J call may be wrong. Germline V gene data show CDR1 as LGHNA and CDR2 as YNFKEQ. This CDR3 contains 14 residues. CDR3 residues: CASSIGQGAYEQYF. The CDR3, as DNA: TGTGCCAGCAGCATTGGACAGGGGGCGTACGAGCAGTACTTC.

The chain is built from TRBV7-2 and TRBJ2-5; 10 nucleotides align to TRBD2. V shed 5 bases and J 7 bases; nucleotides not matched to a gene: 4. The CDR3 runs to 13 residues. Looked up from germline, CDR1 is SGHTA and CDR2 is FQGNSA. The CDR3 sequence: CASSGLAEGTQYF. CDR3 in DNA: TGTGCCAGCAGCGGACTAGCGGAGGGGACCCAGTACTTC.

The chain combines TRBV30 with TRBJ1-3; D is uncertain. The CDR3 runs to 13 residues. Germline V CDR1 and CDR2: GTSNPN, SVGIG (reference sequence). Trimming stripped 6 bases from V and 0 bases from J, with 9 bases between. This CDR3 reads CACNRDSGNTIYF. The CDR3 bases are TGTGCCTGTAACCGGGACTCTGGAAACACCATATATTTT.

The chain employs TRBV5-5 and TRBJ1-1; unclear D gene. Germline loops: CDR1 SGHKS, CDR2 YYEKEE (reference sequence). Deletions cut 2 bases from V and 3 bases from J, with 8 bases between. The CDR3 consists of 13 residues. The CDR3 region is CASSFLDYTEAFF. CDR3 coding DNA: TGTGCCAGCAGCTTCTTGGACTACACTGAAGCTTTCTTT.

The chain uses TRBV9 and TRBJ1-4, with 9 nucleotides matching TRBD1. This CDR3 region has 18 residues. V shed 3 bases, J shed 7 bases, and the junction held 16 bases outside the gene matches. The V gene's germline CDR1 is SGDLS and CDR2 YYNGEE. The CDR3 reads CASSESPGGGTGIEKLFF. DNA of the CDR3: TGTGCCAGCAGCGAATCCCCGGGGGGCGGGACAGGGATTGAAAAACTGTTTTTT.

The chain links TRBV4-1 to TRBJ2-7, with TRBD2 as a possible D gene (5 bases). CDR1 and CDR2 (germline): MGHRA, YSYEKL. The V gene lost 1 base and the J gene lost 6 bases, with 16 bases spanning the gap. This CDR3 comprises 15 residues. CDR3 loop: CASSQGRTLFGEQYF. CDR3 DNA: TGCGCCAGCAGCCAAGGGCGGACTCTCTTCGGCGAGCAGTACTTC.

This clone turned up a few times. The CDR3 DNA reads TGTGCCAGCAGTTACCAACTAGCGGGTTTCAATGAGCAGTTCTTC. Protein sequence: CASSYQLAGFNEQFF. The rearrangement links TRBV6-5 to TRBJ2-1, with TRBD2 matching over 9 bases. The germline CDR1 and CDR2 sequences are MNHEY and SVGAGI. The CDR3 runs to 15 residues. After removal of 2 bases from V and 6 bases from J, the junction contained 5 bases not matched to a gene.

This chain joins TRBV10-3 and TRBJ2-1; TRBD1 matches 9 bases. There are 15 residues in the CDR3. Germline V gives CDR1 ENHRY, CDR2 SYGVKD. The ends lost 3 bases at V and 6 bases at J; junction bases unmatched: 6. CDR3 nucleotide sequence: TGTGCCATCAGTGAAACCGGGACAGGGTTCAATGAGCAGTTCTTC. This gives the protein CAISETGTGFNEQFF.

The chain combines TRBV10-3 with TRBJ2-5; the match to TRBD2 covers 12 bases. With 10 bases clipped from V and 2 bases from J, the junction kept 5 bases outside the gene matches. CDR1 is ENHRY, CDR2 SYGVKD, per germline. CDR3 length equals 14 residues. The CDR3, as DNA: TGTGCCACAGGACTAGCGGGGCGACAAGAGACCCAGTACTTC. This sequence encodes CATGLAGRQETQYF.

The chain employs TRBV29-1 and TRBJ2-3, with D possibly matching TRBD1 (6 bases). Germline loops: CDR1 SQVTM, CDR2 ANQGSEA. This CDR3 is 12 amino acids long. Between the trimmed V and J ends, which lost 7 bases and 3 bases, there was a span of 11 bases. The CDR3 is CSGHRETDTQYF. The CDR3 DNA reads as TGCAGCGGCCACAGGGAAACAGATACGCAGTATTTT.

This clone was detected a few times. One end of the junction does not line up with germline, which may come from a read error. This chain links TRBV7-7 with TRBJ2-5, with D perhaps matching TRBD1 (7 bases). The CDR3 loop spans 17 amino acids. The V gene's germline CDR1 is SSHAT and CDR2 FNYEAQ (reference sequence). CDR3 amino acids: CASSQPATGRYQETQYF. CDR3 in DNA: TGTGCTAGCAGCCAACCCGCGACAGGGAGGTACCAAGAGACCCAGTACTTC.

The rearrangement uses TRBV4-1 and TRBJ2-2; D unclear. The V end lost 3 bases, the J end lost 3 bases, and 8 bases lay between the germline ends. Per germline, CDR1 MGHRA and CDR2 YSYEKL. The CDR3 extends over 14 amino acids. CDR3 bases: TGCGCCAGCAGCCACGGCCGGGACACCGGGGAGCTGTTTTTT. Translated, it gives CASSHGRDTGELFF.

The chain uses TRBV2 and TRBJ2-5, with TRBD1 matching over 9 bases. This CDR3 is built from 15 residues. CDR1 and CDR2 (germline): SNHLY, FYNNEI. V lost 5 bases to trimming and J lost 5 bases; unmatched junction nucleotides: 9. In DNA form, the CDR3 reads TGTGCCAGCAGTCTTCCACAGGGGGCTGGGGAGACCCAGTACTTC. Its protein is CASSLPQGAGETQYF.

The genes are TRBV18 and TRBJ2-3; the D is unclear. Per the germline V gene, CDR1 is KGHSH and CDR2 is LQKENI. Deletions cut 3 bases from V and 0 bases from J, with 4 bases between. This CDR3 comprises 13 residues. The CDR3 DNA follows: TGTGCCAGCTCACCCGTTAGCACAGATACGCAGTATTTT. Translated, it gives CASSPVSTDTQYF. Full variable domain (missing parts from reference TRBV18 and TRBJ2-3): NAGVMQNPRHLVRRRGQEARLRCSPMKGHSHVYWYRQLPEEGLKFMVYLQKENIIDESGMPKERFSAEFPKEGPSILRIQQVVRGDSAAYFCASSPVSTDTQYFGPGTRLTVL.

The chain joins TRBV15 to TRBJ1-2; 10 nucleotides match TRBD1. The CDR3 has 15 amino acids. J lost 2 bases, V lost 5 bases, and 5 bases had no gene match. The germline V gene has CDR1 LNHNV and CDR2 YYDKDF (reference sequence). The CDR3 loop is CATSGTGDKNYGYTF. CDR3 nucleotides: TGTGCCACCAGCGGGACAGGGGACAAAAACTATGGCTACACCTTC.